One T cell receptor beta chain is described in this entry. Assay used: immunoSEQ multiplex PCR; TCRdb lists only in-frame clones, some missing. The table includes about 480,000 clones, roughly nine tenths detected once. This entry comes from a study of blood T cell repertoires in COVID-19. Overall study context: PBMCs, B-cell-depleted T cells, or T cells provided the cDNA or gDNA that made up the material.

One Seattle source followed patients from active infection through their disease course. V dropped 0 bases and J dropped 7; count of bases not matched to a gene: 7. The CDR3 has 17 residues. Germline V gene data show CDR1 as MGHRA and CDR2 as YSYEKL. The chain is built from TRBV4-1 and TRBJ1-5, with 12 bases matching TRBD1. Sample: peripheral blood. This clonotype was sampled from a woman in her forties or fifties with COVID-19, enrolled during active disease. The DNA of the CDR3 is TGCGCCAGCAGCCAAGACGGGACAGGGGGCGAATCCCAGCCCCAGCATTTT. This translates into CASSQDGTGGESQPQHF.